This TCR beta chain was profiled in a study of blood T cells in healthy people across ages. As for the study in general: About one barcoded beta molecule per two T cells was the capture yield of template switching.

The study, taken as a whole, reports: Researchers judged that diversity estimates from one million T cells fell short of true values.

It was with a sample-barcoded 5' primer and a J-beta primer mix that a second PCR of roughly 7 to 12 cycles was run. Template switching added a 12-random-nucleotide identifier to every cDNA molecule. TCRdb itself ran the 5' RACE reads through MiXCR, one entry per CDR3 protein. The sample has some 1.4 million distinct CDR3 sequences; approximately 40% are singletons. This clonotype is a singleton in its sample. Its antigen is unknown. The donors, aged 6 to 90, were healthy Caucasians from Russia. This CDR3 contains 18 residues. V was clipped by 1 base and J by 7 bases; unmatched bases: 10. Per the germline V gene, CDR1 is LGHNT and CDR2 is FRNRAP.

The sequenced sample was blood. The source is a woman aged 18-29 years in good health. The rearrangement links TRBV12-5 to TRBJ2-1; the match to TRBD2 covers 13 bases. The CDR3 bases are TGTGCTAGTGGTTTGGGAAAAAAAACTAGCGGGAGGGCTAATGAGCAGTTCTTC. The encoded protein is CASGLGKKTSGRANEQFF.